The rows below give T cell receptor beta chains drawn from one sample of a study of tumor-infiltrating lymphocytes in primary liver carcinoma. TCRdb ran MiXCR on the multiplex PCR reads and lists one entry per CDR3 protein. The sample has about 180,000 distinct CDR3 sequences, about 55% seen once; the top ten hold around three quarters. The material sequenced was peripheral blood. The receptors originated from a man aged 35-49 years with primary liver carcinoma and hepatitis B virus infection. Each CDR3 is given with its conserved first and last residue. D genes are given only for firm matches. Clone sizes are given selectively: once, few, many, or a class where the clone is expanded.

V gene,clone size,D gene,J gene,CDR3 length,CDR3 protein,CDR3 DNA
TRBV5-6,few,TRBD1,TRBJ2-7,14,CASSFSQGAYEQYF,TGTGCCAGCAGCTTTAGCCAGGGGGCCTACGAGCAGTACTTC
TRBV29-1,few,-,TRBJ1-1,15,CSVEGIRVSNTEAFF,TGCAGCGTTGAAGGAATCAGGGTTTCGAACACTGAAGCTTTCTTT
TRBV11-2,-,-,TRBJ2-5,13,CVSSLILGETQYF,TGTGTCAGCAGCTTGATACTGGGGGAGACCCAGTACTTC
TRBV4-1,-,-,TRBJ2-4,16,CPSSQSLVATQRFQYF,TGCCCCAGCAGCCAATCACTAGTGGCCACCCAGCGCTTTCAGTACTTC
TRBV29-1,once,TRBD1,TRBJ2-7,13,CSANRGDGYEQYF,TGCAGCGCGAACAGGGGGGACGGCTACGAGCAGTACTTC
TRBV6-5,-,-,TRBJ2-7,17,CASSYPRVDRNSYEQYF,TGTGCCAGCAGTTACCCCCGGGTAGATAGAAACTCCTACGAGCAGTACTTC
TRBV30,few,TRBD1,TRBJ2-7,13,CACSDRGFYEQYF,TGTGCCTGTTCGGACAGGGGTTTCTACGAGCAGTACTTC
TRBV4-1,once,-,TRBJ2-3,13,CANSQESQDTQYF,TGCGCCAACAGCCAAGAGAGTCAAGATACGCAGTATTTT
TRBV7-8,-,-,TRBJ1-1,18,CASSLFGQSANMNTEAFF,TGTGCCAGCAGCTTATTTGGACAGAGCGCCAACATGAACACTGAAGCTTTCTTT
TRBV12-3/TRBV12-4,-,TRBD1,TRBJ2-2,16,CANSPGQGRGPGELFF,TGTGCCAACAGCCCGGGACAGGGGAGAGGTCCCGGGGAGCTGTTTTTT
TRBV28,-,-,TRBJ2-1,15,CASSPPGPSGNEQFF,TGTGCCAGCAGTCCCCCGGGCCCCTCCGGCAATGAGCAGTTTTTC
TRBV4-1,-,TRBD1,TRBJ2-1,16,CASSHGQGLGANEQFF,TGCGCCAGCAGCCATGGACAGGGTTTAGGGGCAAATGAACAGTTCTTC
TRBV29-1,-,-,TRBJ2-1,12,CSVDRAGNEEFF,TGCAGCGTGGACCGGGCGGGGAATGAGGAGTTCTTC
TRBV4-2,few,TRBD2,TRBJ2-5,18,CASSPEVTSGRSGETQYF,TGTGCCAGCAGCCCGGAGGTAACTAGCGGGAGAAGTGGGGAGACCCAGTACTTC
TRBV6-5,-,TRBD1,TRBJ2-5,13,CASRTGNVETQYF,TGTGCCAGTAGGACAGGGAACGTAGAGACCCAGTACTTC
TRBV11-2,-,-,TRBJ2-3,16,CASSPPTSGATDTQYF,TGTGCCAGCAGCCCCCCGACTAGTGGCGCCACAGATACGCAGTATTTT
TRBV11-2,-,-,TRBJ1-6,14,CASSLCVVNSPLHF,TGTGCCAGCAGCTTGTGTGTTGTTAATTCACCCCTCCACTTT
TRBV11-2,-,-,TRBJ2-7,19,CVSSLEGSSGVATSYEQYF,TGTGTCAGCAGCTTAGAGGGGTCGTCCGGGGTGGCAACTTCCTACGAGCAGTACTTC
TRBV6-5,few,-,TRBJ1-5,17,CASLLSSPRAEVANQHF,TGTGCCAGCCTCCTTTCATCACCCAGGGCAGAGGTGGCTAACCAGCATTTT